The 25 T cell receptor beta chains presented below share a single source sample, sequenced in a study of cytomegalovirus exposure and HLA in healthy donors. The study ran its PCR with 60 Vbeta and 13 Jbeta primers. TCRdb's table, derived via immunoSEQ multiplex PCR, lists solely in-frame clones and lacks some. The data show about 170,000 clones, with around 83% seen just once and more than 0.9% held by the top ten. The source material was PBMCs. The origin of the receptors is a girl aged 2-9 years in good health and CMV-seropositive.

V and J are TRBV9 and TRBJ1-2; tentative D call: TRBD1 (6 bases). Germline V gene data show CDR1 as SGDLS and CDR2 as YYNGEE. V was cut by 4 bases and J by 5 bases, with 18 bases left in between. This CDR3 spans 15 amino acids. CDR3 sequence (DNA): TGTGCCAGCAGCCCGCAGGGGTACCGTCGTTATGGCTACACCTTC. This encodes CASSPQGYRRYGYTF.

The chain couples TRBV30 to TRBJ2-7; possible D gene TRBD2, 5 bases. Trimming shortened V by 0 bases and J by 2 bases, and 20 bases separated the two germline ends. Germline CDR1 and CDR2: GTSNPN and SVGIG (reference sequence). The CDR3 runs 17 residues. The CDR3 DNA reads TGTGCCTGGAGTGTAAGGTGGCGGGCCGGTGATCCCTACGAGCAGTACTTC. Protein product: CAWSVRWRAGDPYEQYF.

The gene calls are TRBV4-1 and TRBJ2-1, with 9 nucleotides matching TRBD2. This CDR3 has 18 amino acids. Trimming removed 1 base from V and 2 bases from J; junction bases left unmatched: 9. Germline values: CDR1 MGHRA, CDR2 YSYEKL. The DNA for the CDR3 is TGCGCCAGCAGCCAAGGGCCTAGCGGGGCCAATACCTACAATGAGCAGTTCTTC. Translated, it gives CASSQGPSGANTYNEQFF.

The chain recombines TRBV4-1 with TRBJ2-7; D gene ambiguous. The CDR3 covers 16 residues. CDR1 is MGHRA, CDR2 YSYEKL, per germline. The ends were cut back, 0 bases at V and 0 bases at J, with 12 bases in the middle. The CDR3 reads CASSQDQVPSSYEQYF. The CDR3 DNA sequence: TGCGCCAGCAGCCAAGATCAGGTACCCAGCTCCTACGAGCAGTACTTC.

In its sample, this clone was seen a few times. The chain links TRBV6-1 to TRBJ2-4; D unresolved. CDR3 length: 14 residues. CDR1 is MNHNS, CDR2 SASEGT, per germline. The V end was cut by 7 bases, the J end by 3 bases, with 13 bases between. The CDR3 sequence: CASNQRGYKNIQYF. The DNA of the CDR3 is TGTGCCAGCAATCAGCGAGGATACAAAAACATTCAGTACTTC.

In its sample, this clone was seen a few times. This chain links TRBV12-5 with TRBJ2-2, with 11 positions matching TRBD2. This CDR3 has 17 amino acids. Germline CDR1 is LGHNT and CDR2 is FRNRAP. Losses at the gene ends were 2 bases for V and 6 bases for J; bases not matched to a gene: 8. This chain's CDR3 is CASGLKTSGSRAGELFF. The CDR3 bases are TGTGCTAGTGGTTTGAAAACTAGCGGGAGCAGGGCCGGGGAGCTGTTTTTT.

The V and J genes are TRBV4-1 and TRBJ2-2; 7 nucleotides agree with TRBD2. The junction had 7 bases not matched to a gene; V was cut back by 8 bases and J by 4 bases. Germline V gene sequence: CDR1 MGHRA, CDR2 YSYEKL. This CDR3 comprises 14 residues. This chain's CDR3 is CASGRVDGTGELFF. Written as DNA, the CDR3 is TGCGCCAGCGGGAGGGTCGACGGCACCGGGGAGCTGTTTTTT.

The gene calls are TRBV15 and TRBJ2-1; 9 bases agree with TRBD2. This CDR3 comprises 14 residues. Germline CDR1 LNHNV, CDR2 YYDKDF (reference sequence). The J segment lost 3 bases and the V segment lost 9 bases, leaving 6 bases of the junction unmatched. The CDR3, as DNA: TGTGCCACTCAGGCGGGAGGGGTCTACAATGAGCAGTTCTTC. Protein sequence: CATQAGGVYNEQFF.

V and J are TRBV5-1 and TRBJ2-5; TRBD1 aligns across 7 bases. The CDR3 runs 16 residues. CDR1 is SGHRS and CDR2 is YFSETQ in the germline V gene. V shed 3 bases, J shed 5 bases, and the junction held 13 bases outside the gene matches. CDR3 sequence reads: CASSSRDRDGEETQYF. DNA for the CDR3: TGCGCCAGCAGCTCCCGGGACAGAGACGGGGAGGAGACCCAGTACTTC.

The V and J genes are TRBV28 and TRBJ2-1, with 7 bases that match TRBD2. V dropped 6 bases and J dropped 9; count of bases not matched to a gene: 11. The CDR3 loop spans 14 amino acids. Germline lookup yields CDR1 MDHEN and CDR2 SYDVKM. The CDR3 DNA reads TGTGCCAGCAGCCTCCGGGACTACGTACTTGAGCAGTTCTTC. Protein sequence: CASSLRDYVLEQFF.

The chain has TRBV4-1 and TRBJ1-2; D may be TRBD1 (6 bases). V shed 3 bases and J shed 1 base, with 9 bases lying between them. This CDR3 comprises 14 residues. Germline values: CDR1 MGHRA, CDR2 YSYEKL. This chain's CDR3 is CASSHAQGNYGYTF. CDR3 bases: TGCGCCAGCAGCCACGCACAGGGTAACTATGGCTACACCTTC.

The chain is built from TRBV30 and TRBJ1-5, with D perhaps matching TRBD1 (6 bases). The V and J ends lost 1 base and 7 bases respectively, with 14 bases between them. The germline V gene has CDR1 GTSNPN and CDR2 SVGIG (reference sequence). The CDR3 totals 14 residues. The CDR3 is CAWSAPGAGQPQHF. Written as DNA, the CDR3 is TGTGCCTGGAGTGCCCCAGGGGCGGGCCAGCCCCAGCATTTT.

The J gene is TRBJ1-1, the V gene TRBV30; 9 bases align to TRBD1. V lost 5 bases and J lost 4; bases outside the gene matches: 5. This CDR3 contains 13 residues. The germline V gene has CDR1 GTSNPN and CDR2 SVGIG (reference sequence). CDR3 protein: CAWDSQGATEAFF. The CDR3, as DNA: TGTGCCTGGGATTCACAGGGGGCCACTGAAGCTTTCTTT.

This clone appeared a few times. V usage is TRBV4-1 and J usage is TRBJ1-1; possibly TRBD1 for D (5 bases). V lost 1 base, J lost 7 bases, and 10 bases lay in between. This CDR3 has 13 amino acids. The V gene's germline CDR1 is MGHRA and CDR2 YSYEKL. The CDR3 region has the DNA TGCGCCAGCAGCCAAGTGGGGGGGGTTGAAGCTTTCTTT. Amino acids: CASSQVGGVEAFF.

The rearrangement uses TRBV6-1 and TRBJ2-7, with 12 bases aligning to TRBD2. Germline V gives CDR1 MNHNS, CDR2 SASEGT. The CDR3 consists of 13 residues. The junction had 3 bases not matched to a gene; V was cut back by 10 bases and J by 2 bases. CDR3 region: CATRLAGAYEQYF. The CDR3, as DNA: TGTGCCACCCGACTAGCGGGAGCCTACGAGCAGTACTTC.

The rearrangement uses TRBV7-8 and TRBJ2-2, with no clear D. Germline-derived CDR1 and CDR2 are SGHVS and FQNEAQ. Trimming left V 2 bases short and J 3 bases short, with 7 bases between. The CDR3 has 14 residues. CDR3 nucleotides: TGTGCCAGCAGCTTACGCCGGGACACCGGGGAGCTGTTTTTT. This codes for CASSLRRDTGELFF.

This chain connects TRBV6-1 to TRBJ2-1; TRBD2 is a possible D gene (6 bases). Per the germline V gene, CDR1 is MNHNS and CDR2 is SASEGT. The V end was cut by 2 bases, the J end by 15 bases, with 17 bases between. CDR3 length: 13 amino acids. DNA for the CDR3: TGTGCCAGCAGTGAAATGGCGGGATGGGGGAGGTTCTTC. Amino acids: CASSEMAGWGRFF.

The rearrangement links TRBV9 to TRBJ2-2; D gene uncertain. The germline CDR1 and CDR2 sequences are SGDLS and YYNGEE. The length of the CDR3 is 16 residues. V lost 0 bases to trimming and J lost 4 bases, with 13 bases between them. The CDR3 sequence is CASSVVGWACTGELFF. CDR3 sequence (DNA): TGTGCCAGCAGCGTAGTTGGGTGGGCGTGCACCGGGGAGCTGTTTTTT.

The rearrangement links TRBV4-1 to TRBJ1-6; TRBD1 is a possible D gene (6 bases). V was cut by 3 bases and J by 6 bases, with 9 bases left in between. The CDR3 consists of 14 residues. Germline values: CDR1 MGHRA, CDR2 YSYEKL. The CDR3 loop is CASSHYRANSPLHF. The CDR3 DNA sequence: TGCGCCAGCAGCCATTACAGGGCTAATTCACCCCTCCACTTT.

The rearrangement links TRBV29-1 to TRBJ2-7, with 8 bases that match TRBD1. Germline assignment: CDR1 SQVTM and CDR2 ANQGSEA. This CDR3 contains 12 residues. Germline trimming cut 7 bases from V and 0 bases from J; bases unmatched to any gene: 2. DNA for the CDR3: TGCAGCGCCGGACAGGGCTCCTACGAGCAGTACTTC. Its translation: CSAGQGSYEQYF.

The V and J genes are TRBV27 and TRBJ2-5, with D perhaps matching TRBD2 (5 bases). Trimming took 3 bases from V and 3 from J, leaving 8 bases between them. Germline lookup yields CDR1 MNHEY and CDR2 SMNVEV (reference sequence). There are 13 residues in the CDR3. The CDR3 bases are TGTGCCAGCAGTTTCTTCGGGGAAGAGACCCAGTACTTC. Protein product: CASSFFGEETQYF.

The V call is TRBV28, the J call TRBJ2-5; a weak D match, TRBD2 (6 bases). The CDR3 runs 15 residues. The germline CDR1 and CDR2 sequences are MDHEN and SYDVKM. V lost 8 bases to trimming and J lost 10 bases, with 26 bases between them. The CDR3 nucleotides are TGTGCCAGCTACCACCTAGGGGAGACGGGAGAGGGCCAGTACTTC. Its protein is CASYHLGETGEGQYF.

The J gene is TRBJ2-2, the V gene TRBV10-3; 7 bases fit TRBD2. Germline loops: CDR1 ENHRY, CDR2 SYGVKD. The CDR3 length is 16 residues. V lost 0 bases and J lost 5; bases outside the gene matches: 6. In nucleotides, the CDR3 is TGTGCCATCAGTGAGTCGCCGGGAGCGGGAACCGGGGAGCTGTTTTTT. This gives the protein CAISESPGAGTGELFF.

CDR3 in amino acids: CASSQKGRVEPEQYF. The CDR3 coding sequence is TGTGCCAGCAGCCAAAAGGGGAGGGTAGAGCCGGAGCAGTACTTC. J is TRBJ2-7 and V is TRBV16; 7 bases are a match to TRBD2. Trimming at V came to 2 bases and at J to 7 bases, leaving 11 bases not matched to a gene. The CDR3 runs 15 residues. Germline CDR1 KGHSY, CDR2 FQNENV. The complete variable domain, with remaining parts taken from reference TRBV16 and TRBJ2-7, reads GEEVAQTPKHLVRGEGQKAKLYCAPIKGHSYVFWYQQVLKNEFKFLISFQNENVFDETGMPKERFSAKCLPNSPCSLEIQATKLEDSAVYFCASSQKGRVEPEQYFGPGTRLTVT.

V and J are TRBV5-6 and TRBJ2-3, with no clear D. This CDR3 contains 14 residues. Trimming cost V 3 bases and J 7 bases, with 15 bases left between them. Germline lookup yields CDR1 SGHDT and CDR2 YYEEEE. CDR3 nucleotides: TGTGCCAGCAGCTACCCGAACCAGGCCAATACGCAGTATTTT. This codes for CASSYPNQANTQYF. The full variable domain, its missing parts supplied by reference TRBV5-6 and TRBJ2-3, is DAGVTQSPTHLIKTRGQQVTLRCSPKSGHDTVSWYQQALGQGPQFIFQYYEEEERQRGNFPDRFSGHQFPNYSSELNVNALLLGDSALYLCASSYPNQANTQYFGPGTRLTVL.